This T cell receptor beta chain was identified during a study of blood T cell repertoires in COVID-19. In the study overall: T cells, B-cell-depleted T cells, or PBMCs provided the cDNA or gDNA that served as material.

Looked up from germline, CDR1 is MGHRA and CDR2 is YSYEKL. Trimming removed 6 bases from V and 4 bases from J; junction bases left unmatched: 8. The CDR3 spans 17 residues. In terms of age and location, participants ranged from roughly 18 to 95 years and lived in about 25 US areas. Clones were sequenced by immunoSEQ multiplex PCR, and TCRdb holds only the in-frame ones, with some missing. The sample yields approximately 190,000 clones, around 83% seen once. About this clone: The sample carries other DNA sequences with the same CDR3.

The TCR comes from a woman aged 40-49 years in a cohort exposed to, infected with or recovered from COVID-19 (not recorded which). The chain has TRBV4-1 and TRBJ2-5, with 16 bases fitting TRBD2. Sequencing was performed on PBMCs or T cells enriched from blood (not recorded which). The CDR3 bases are TGCGCCAGCAGTCCCGGGACTAGCGGGGGGGCGGGAGAGACCCAGTACTTC. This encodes CASSPGTSGGAGETQYF.